Each of the 21 T cell receptor beta chains below was sequenced from the same sample in a study of metastatic and nonmetastatic thyroid tumors (dated by TCRdb to the early 2020s). The library was built by means of PCR. Instrument used: Illumina HiSeq 4000. The public reads were reprocessed in TCRdb via fastp at Q25 and MiXCR, keeping in-frame beta chains. Recorded for this sample are roughly 7,300 clones; around 19% of them occurred a single time. Roughly 9.6% of the sample goes to the ten largest clones. No treatment had been received by any patient before thyroid surgery. Sequences were obtained from adjacent normal tissue. The origin of the receptors is a female donor with papillary thyroid cancer or a benign thyroid nodule (not recorded which). Some clones in this sample may be carry-over from other donors' samples.

There are a few counts of this clone. The rearrangement links TRBV28 to TRBJ2-7, with a possible D match to TRBD1 (5 bases). The CDR3 is 16 residues long. V gave up 5 bases and J gave up 3 bases, with 20 bases separating them. Germline-derived CDR1 and CDR2 are MDHEN and SYDVKM. The CDR3 reads CASSAPGGEGVYEQYF. CDR3 DNA sequence: TGTGCCAGCAGTGCCCCGGGCGGCGAAGGGGTCTACGAGCAGTACTTC.

J is TRBJ1-1 and V is TRBV7-2; possibly TRBD1 for D (5 bases). Germline values: CDR1 SGHTA, CDR2 FQGNSA. This CDR3 has 13 residues. V lost 7 bases, J lost 5 bases, and 14 bases lay in between. The CDR3 sequence is CASTKGTWTEAFF. In DNA form, the CDR3 reads TGTGCCAGCACCAAAGGGACGTGGACTGAAGCTTTCTTT.

Within the sample, this clone is medium-sized (0.01 to 0.1%). The CDR3 DNA sequence: TGTGCCAGCAGCTTGCGCCTGTTCACAGAGTTCACAGATACGCAGTATTTT. Residues: CASSLRLFTEFTDTQYF. The chain is built from TRBV5-8 and TRBJ2-3; D not resolved. This CDR3 has 17 amino acids. The V end was cut by 1 base, the J end by 2 bases, with 17 bases between. The V gene's germline CDR1 is SGHTS and CDR2 YDEGEE.

This clone is medium-sized in the sample. This chain links TRBV3-1 with TRBJ2-7; D may correspond to TRBD1 or TRBD2 (6 bases each). In germline, CDR1 is LGHDT, CDR2 YNNKEL (reference sequence). The CDR3 has 14 residues. V was shortened by 2 bases and J by 5 bases, with 13 bases between the two germline ends. The CDR3 DNA follows: TGTGCCAGCAGCCAAACCACAGGGAGGAACGAGCAGTACTTC. Protein sequence: CASSQTTGRNEQYF.

This sequence joins TRBV7-2 and TRBJ2-2, with a weak D call TRBD1 (5 bases). Germline loops: CDR1 SGHTA, CDR2 FQGNSA. V dropped 0 bases and J dropped 5 bases, with 7 bases sitting between them. The CDR3 totals 14 residues. The CDR3 DNA follows: TGTGCCAGCAGCTTAGCATCAGGGACCGGGGAGCTGTTTTTT. Encoded protein: CASSLASGTGELFF.

This clone is medium-sized within its sample. V is TRBV20-1 and J is TRBJ1-3; no clear D gene. Germline lookup yields CDR1 DFQATT and CDR2 SNEGSKA (reference sequence). The V end was cut by 5 bases, the J end by 2 bases, with 10 bases between. This CDR3 is built from 13 residues. CDR3 nucleotide sequence: TGCAGTGCTGGAAGGACGGCTGGAAACACCATATATTTT. As protein: CSAGRTAGNTIYF.

This clone is medium-sized by share. V and J are TRBV6-2 or TRBV6-3 and TRBJ2-7; D ambiguous. This CDR3 is built from 11 residues. Trimming cost V 5 bases and J 7 bases, with 9 bases left between them. Germline assignment: CDR1 MNHEY and CDR2 SVGEGT. CDR3 amino acids: CASSHTREQYF. The CDR3 region has the DNA TGTGCCAGCAGTCACACACGGGAGCAGTACTTC.

The table lists this clone with many counts. Other DNA sequences in this specimen translate into the identical CDR3. This sequence joins TRBV10-3 and TRBJ2-1; weak D call: TRBD2 (6 bases). Germline CDR1 ENHRY, CDR2 SYGVKD. Trimming cost V 3 bases and J 9 bases, with 18 bases left between them. This CDR3 is 15 amino acids long. The CDR3 DNA reads as TGTGCCATCAGTGAAGTAGCGGCCGATTTAAGTGAGCAGTTCTTC. It translates to CAISEVAADLSEQFF.

The chain has TRBV12-3 or TRBV12-4 and TRBJ1-6; D is unclear. This CDR3 contains 14 residues. Between the trimmed V and J ends, which lost 5 bases and 14 bases, there was a span of 19 bases. The CDR3 DNA sequence: TGTGCCAGCAGTGAAGCGCCGGACTCTAGGACCCTCCACTTT. It is translated as CASSEAPDSRTLHF.

V gene TRBV9 combines with J gene TRBJ2-2; TRBD2 aligns across 11 bases. The CDR3 covers 17 residues. V shed 4 bases, J shed 4 bases, and the junction held 9 bases outside the gene matches. Germline V gene data show CDR1 as SGDLS and CDR2 as YYNGEE. Here the CDR3 reads CASSPWQGLAATGELFF. CDR3 sequence (DNA): TGTGCCAGCAGCCCCTGGCAGGGACTAGCGGCCACCGGGGAGCTGTTTTTT.

This clone was detected a few times. Relative to the germline gene, one junction end is altered; a read error may explain this. The chain employs TRBV28 and TRBJ1-2; 7 bases map to TRBD1. From germline, CDR1 is MDHEN and CDR2 SYDVKM. The CDR3 is 13 residues long. CDR3 region: CASSTQGDYGYAF. CDR3 sequence (DNA): TGTGCCAGCAGTACGCAGGGGGACTATGGCTACGCCTTC.

CDR3 nucleotides: TGTGCCAGCAGCCAATATGGACAGGTTATGGTCGAGCAGTACTTC. Translation gives CASSQYGQVMVEQYF. This chain links TRBV6-1 with TRBJ2-7, with 7 positions matching TRBD1. The CDR3 consists of 15 residues. Germline V CDR1 and CDR2: MNHNS, SASEGT. V shed 6 bases and J 6 bases; nucleotides not matched to a gene: 14.

This clone has a handful of counts. The chain is built from TRBV12-3 or TRBV12-4 and TRBJ2-1; D is undetermined. V lost 5 bases and J 6 bases, leaving 20 bases between the germline ends. This CDR3 contains 16 residues. The chain's CDR3 is CASSTRSGSVLNEQFF. The DNA of the CDR3 is TGTGCCAGCAGTACCCGGAGTGGGTCCGTCCTCAATGAGCAGTTCTTC.

The CDR3 loop is CSARARLAGGPTFYEQYF. CDR3 coding DNA: TGCAGTGCTAGAGCCAGACTAGCGGGAGGGCCGACGTTCTACGAGCAGTACTTC. The chain employs TRBV20-1 and TRBJ2-7, with TRBD2 matching 14 bases. CDR3 length equals 18 residues. V lost 1 base and J lost 3; bases outside the gene matches: 11. CDR1 and CDR2 from the germline V gene are DFQATT and SNEGSKA (reference sequence).

This clone is termed medium-sized. This rearrangement joins TRBV30 to TRBJ1-2; 8 bases fit TRBD1. The germline CDR1 and CDR2 sequences are GTSNPN and SVGIG (reference sequence). The CDR3 totals 12 residues. J was trimmed by 2 bases and V by 7 bases; bases with no gene match: 3. The CDR3 DNA follows: TGTGCCTCTAGACAGGGGAACTATGGCTACACCTTC. Protein sequence: CASRQGNYGYTF.

This clone occurred many times. J is TRBJ1-4 and V is TRBV3-1; D unresolved. Trimming stripped 4 bases from V and 0 bases from J, with 12 bases between. CDR1 LGHDT and CDR2 YNNKEL come from the germline V gene (reference sequence). There are 16 residues in the CDR3. The CDR3 nucleotides read TGTGCCAGCAGCCCGAATTGGATCACAACTAATGAAAAACTGTTTTTT. Its translation is CASSPNWITTNEKLFF.

By proportion, this clone is medium-sized. The chain links TRBV9 to TRBJ2-1; 12 bases agree with TRBD2. Per germline, CDR1 SGDLS and CDR2 YYNGEE. The CDR3 covers 17 residues. With V trimmed by 4 bases and J by 8 bases, 13 bases remained unmatched. This CDR3 reads CASSPEGTSGGSDEQFF. The DNA of the CDR3 is TGTGCCAGCAGCCCAGAGGGTACTAGCGGGGGGTCGGATGAGCAGTTCTTC.

This chain joins TRBV20-1 and TRBJ2-2; 11 positions match TRBD1. The CDR3 is made up of 15 amino acids. CDR1 is DFQATT and CDR2 is SNEGSKA in the germline V gene (reference sequence). Germline trimming cut 3 bases from V and 3 bases from J; bases unmatched to any gene: 3. The CDR3 reads CSASGQGADTGELFF. CDR3 nucleotides: TGCAGTGCTAGCGGACAGGGGGCGGACACCGGGGAGCTGTTTTTT.

By proportion, this clone is medium-sized. The rearrangement joins TRBV27 to TRBJ2-7; 10 positions agree with TRBD1. J lost 2 bases, V lost 4 bases, and 8 bases had no gene match. This CDR3 is built from 16 residues. Germline V lookup: CDR1 MNHEY, CDR2 SMNVEV (reference sequence). The DNA for the CDR3 is TGTGCCAGCAGTTCCCCGACGGGACAGGGGACCTACGAGCAGTACTTC. Translated: CASSSPTGQGTYEQYF.

The J gene is TRBJ1-2, the V gene TRBV5-4; D unresolved. Germline V gene data show CDR1 as SGHNT and CDR2 as YYREEE (reference sequence). The ends were cut back, 4 bases at V and 8 bases at J, with 18 bases in the middle. The CDR3 runs to 14 residues. The DNA for the CDR3 is TGTGCCAGCAGCACAACGGATCCGGGGAGAGGCTACACCTTC. As protein: CASSTTDPGRGYTF.

The chain carries TRBV5-1 and TRBJ1-4, with D tentatively TRBD1 (6 bases). Trimming left V 4 bases short and J 3 bases short, with 10 bases between. This CDR3 has 14 residues. The germline V gene encodes CDR1 SGHRS and CDR2 YFSETQ. Here the CDR3 reads CASSAGAPNEKLFF. In nucleotides, the CDR3 is TGCGCCAGCAGCGCAGGGGCTCCTAATGAAAAACTGTTTTTT.